Listed here is a single T cell receptor (beta chain). Antigen unknown. These data are taken from a study of a mutant IDH1 vaccine in newly diagnosed glioma. Study context: Averaging approximately 40 years of age, treated patients were about 62% male and 37.5% female. Before enrollment, the patients had been treated with radiotherapy alone, temozolomide alone, or both together. Most of them had received both. Points from the study as a whole: It seemed that pseudoprogression was not linked to changes in the top peripheral T cell clonotypes. Immune responses induced by vaccination arose in approximately 93% of the patients.

Sample time point: week 47, end of study. Doses comprised 300 ug of mutant IDH1 20-mer peptide each, plus topical imiquimod. Germline assignment: CDR1 SNHLY and CDR2 FYNNEI. Trimming cost V 6 bases and J 4 bases; bases outside gene matches: 6. The CDR3 loop spans 15 amino acids. Produced via immunoSEQ multiplex PCR; TCRdb's table is partial and in-frame only. Counted here are 50,000 or so clones, approximately 84% occurring once; the ten biggest clones make up 4.3%. This sequence originates from a woman aged 25 to 45 with glioma. Some clones in this sample may be carry-over from other donors' samples. The material sequenced was PBMCs, taken from a glioma patient whose treatment included an IDH1 peptide vaccine. The genes are TRBV2 and TRBJ2-5; 12 nucleotides match TRBD1. The chain's CDR3 is CASSRDRGRGETQYF. The CDR3, as DNA: TGTGCCAGCAGCAGGGACAGGGGGCGAGGAGAGACCCAGTACTTC.